This T cell receptor beta chain is drawn from a study of blood T cells in healthy people across ages. The V gene end was trimmed by 5 bases and the J gene end by 6 bases; junction bases not matched to a gene: 7. Germline V gene data show CDR1 as MNHNS and CDR2 as SASEGT. The CDR3 contains 15 residues. Notes on the study in general: Considered underestimates were the diversity estimates obtained from one million T cells.

In the case of this clonotype: Its specificity is not known.

It was with a sample-barcoded 5' primer and a J-beta primer mix that a second PCR of about 7 to 12 cycles was run. Carrying 12 random nucleotides, a template-switch adaptor labeled each individual cDNA molecule. TCRdb passed the 5' RACE reads through MiXCR, listing each CDR3 protein once. The table lists under 2,000,000 distinct CDR3 sequences, 49% of them singletons. The chain recombines TRBV6-1 with TRBJ1-6; 7 bases map to TRBD1. The TCR sequence derives from a woman aged 40 to 49 in good health. Input material: blood. In nucleotides, the CDR3 is TGTGCCAGCAGTAGAGGGGACAGTGCTAATTCACCCCTCCACTTT. Translation gives CASSRGDSANSPLHF.